The entry that follows covers one TCR beta chain sequence. The data derive from a study of blood T cell repertoires in COVID-19. Study context: PBMCs, B-cell-depleted T cells, or T cells were the source of the cDNA or gDNA that made up the material.

The CDR3 spans 14 residues. Trimming removed 4 bases at V and 3 bases at J, with 10 bases between. From germline, CDR1 is SNHLY and CDR2 FYNNEI. Original handling: Quantification of nucleated cells was approximated via reference gene primer amplification. The method was immunoSEQ multiplex PCR; TCRdb's version includes in-frame clones alone and lacks a portion of them. V and J calls plus clone size are reproduced from that table; the DNA served to infer D and trimming. The sample contains roughly 130,000 clones, about 79% of which appear only once. Sample: peripheral blood. The genes are TRBV2 and TRBJ1-5, with a possible D match to TRBD1 (6 bases). This sequence was found in a woman aged 45-65 years with acute or convalescent COVID-19. The DNA for the CDR3 is TGTGCCAGCAGTGGGGACATATCCAATCAGCCCCAGCATTTT. Translating it yields CASSGDISNQPQHF.